Below, one T cell receptor (beta chain) is given with its context. What it binds is unknown. The sample originates from a study of cytomegalovirus exposure and HLA in healthy donors. The study, taken as a whole, reports: Donors were assumed by presence/absence analyses to have roughly uniform sequencing depth.

Healthy bone marrow donors supplied every sample. Germline assignment: CDR1 SGHVS and CDR2 FQNEAQ. The CDR3 loop spans 15 amino acids. J was trimmed by 6 bases and V by 2 bases; bases with no gene match: 9. The PCR ran on 60 Vbeta and 13 Jbeta primers. The table came from immunoSEQ multiplex PCR; TCRdb's copy has only in-frame clones and leaves some out. The table shows some 120,000 clones, with about four fifths occurring only once. The sample comprised PBMCs. The chain recombines TRBV7-8 with TRBJ2-7; 8 positions match TRBD2. The TCR originated in a woman younger than 45 in good health and CMV-seronegative. The DNA for the CDR3 is TGTGCCAGCAGCTTAAGTAACGCGGGAGGCCTCGAGCAGTACTTC. It specifies CASSLSNAGGLEQYF.